This T cell receptor beta chain was documented in a study of blood T cell repertoires in COVID-19. Study context: Italy, Spain and the United States were the sources of the convalescent and acute COVID-19 samples. The analysed material was cDNA or gDNA that came from T cells, B-cell-depleted T cells, or PBMCs.

Original handling: It was from reference gene primer amplification that nucleated cell counts were estimated. Assay: immunoSEQ multiplex PCR; the TCRdb copy retains only in-frame clones and omits some. V, J and clone size are taken as reported in that table, and D and trimming were inferred from the DNA itself. This table has approximately 97,000 clones, roughly 84% appearing once. Germline V gene lookup returns CDR1 SGHTA and CDR2 FQGNSA. Trimming cost V 0 bases and J 5 bases; bases outside gene matches: 5. This CDR3 has 15 residues. The chain has TRBV7-2 and TRBJ2-7, with 9 bases aligning to TRBD1. The receptor's source is a human donor in a cohort sampled during active COVID-19. Material: peripheral blood. CDR3 residues: CASSLAGTGRHEQYF. Written as DNA, the CDR3 is TGTGCCAGCAGCTTAGCTGGGACAGGGAGGCACGAGCAGTACTTC.